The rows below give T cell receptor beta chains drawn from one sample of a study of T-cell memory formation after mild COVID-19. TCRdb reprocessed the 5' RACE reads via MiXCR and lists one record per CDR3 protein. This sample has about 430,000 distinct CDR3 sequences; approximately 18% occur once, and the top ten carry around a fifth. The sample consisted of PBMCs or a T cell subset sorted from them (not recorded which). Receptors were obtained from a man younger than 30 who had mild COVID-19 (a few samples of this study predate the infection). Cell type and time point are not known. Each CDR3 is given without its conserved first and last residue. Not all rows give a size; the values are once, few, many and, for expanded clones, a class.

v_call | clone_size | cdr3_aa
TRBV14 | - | ASSPASEKLF
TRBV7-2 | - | ASRLVGVETQY
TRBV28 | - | ASTDWTGSSYNSPLH
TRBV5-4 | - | ASSLAGLAGEEQF
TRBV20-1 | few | SARGSARGY
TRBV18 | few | ASSPDSAEAF
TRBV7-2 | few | ASSLAPRGNTEAF
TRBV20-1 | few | SASLNGEQF
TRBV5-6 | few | ASSLYGTEQF
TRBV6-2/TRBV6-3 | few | ASSYNRRGNTGELF
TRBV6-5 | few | ASRTGGMNTEAF
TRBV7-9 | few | ASSLALSNEKLF
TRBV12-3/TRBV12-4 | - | ASSSPGTGANVLT
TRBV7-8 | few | ASSQVEGVYTDTQY
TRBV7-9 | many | ASSLALTEAF
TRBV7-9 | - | ASSRPKGTEQETQY
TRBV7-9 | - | ASSPPPYEQY
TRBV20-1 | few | SALSGLAGGWNEQF
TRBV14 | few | ASSQDLALGSYNEQF
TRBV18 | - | ASSPGLQGTSPLH
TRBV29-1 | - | SASQGADQPQH
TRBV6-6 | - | ASSYVDFGTGELF
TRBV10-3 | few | AISESSGTGDLYGYT
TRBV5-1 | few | ASSLSRANTEAF
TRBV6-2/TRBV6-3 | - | ASSYDSTGPETQY
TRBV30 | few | ASEFGGAGYT
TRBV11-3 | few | ASSSGPSGIETQY
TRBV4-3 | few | ASSRLAGSGQTQY
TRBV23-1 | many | ASSQSVRQGPNEKLF
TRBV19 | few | ASSETSGGPVYEQY
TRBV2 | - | ASRQQGFQPKH
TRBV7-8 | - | ASSSPSSSTDTQY
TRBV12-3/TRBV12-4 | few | ASSRLNEKLF